These 20 T cell receptor beta chains were all obtained from the same sample, sequenced in a study of blood T cell repertoires in COVID-19. This table comes from immunoSEQ multiplex PCR, and its TCRdb copy is limited to in-frame clones, with some not included. The sample lists about 440,000 clones; about 85% were seen once. The sample taken for sequencing was PBMCs or T cells enriched from blood (not recorded which). The receptors come from a woman aged 18-29 years with acute COVID-19.

The chain carries TRBV27 and TRBJ2-1; D perhaps matches TRBD2 (6 bases). CDR1 and CDR2 (germline): MNHEY, SMNVEV (reference sequence). V was shortened by 3 bases and J by 4 bases, with 13 bases between the two germline ends. This CDR3 region has 15 residues. The CDR3 DNA is TGTGCCAGCAGTTTCGGGACGGACTATTACAATGAGCAGTTCTTC. This sequence encodes CASSFGTDYYNEQFF.

V gene TRBV27 combines with J gene TRBJ1-2; D remains unclear. Trimming took off 7 bases at V and 7 bases at J, with 13 bases between the two ends. The CDR3 is 12 residues long. The germline V gene encodes CDR1 MNHEY and CDR2 SMNVEV (reference sequence). In nucleotides, the CDR3 is TGTGCCAGCAAGCGGGCTTTGCCTGGCTACACCTTC. It specifies CASKRALPGYTF.

This chain links TRBV23-1 with TRBJ2-1; 7 bases are shared with TRBD1. TRBV23-1 is assigned to the ORF class and has an uncertain function. J was trimmed by 5 bases and V by 5 bases; bases with no gene match: 9. This CDR3 is 15 amino acids long. CDR3: CASSADRVVDNEQFF. The CDR3 DNA is TGCGCCAGCAGTGCCGACAGGGTTGTGGACAATGAGCAGTTCTTC.

The chain joins TRBV30 to TRBJ2-3; 7 bases are shared with TRBD2. The CDR3 is 15 amino acids. J lost 2 bases, V lost 7 bases, and 12 bases had no gene match. Germline CDR1 is GTSNPN and CDR2 is SVGIG (reference sequence). The CDR3, as DNA: TGTGCCTACTCCCTCGGGAGGACTATCACAGATACGCAGTATTTT. Protein sequence: CAYSLGRTITDTQYF.

This clone has only one observation. V is TRBV28 and J is TRBJ2-7; a weak D match, TRBD2 (7 bases). Between the trimmed V and J ends, which lost 6 bases and 4 bases, there was a span of 16 bases. The CDR3 has 14 amino acids. Per germline, CDR1 MDHEN and CDR2 SYDVKM. In nucleotides, the CDR3 is TGTGCCAGCAGCCCGAGGGGGGGCGGTTACGAGCAGTACTTC. It is translated as CASSPRGGGYEQYF. Combining the CDR3 with reference TRBV28 and TRBJ2-7 gives the whole variable domain DVKVTQSSRYLVKRTGEKVFLECVQDMDHENMFWYRQDPGLGLRLIYFSYDVKMKEKGDIPEGYSVSREKKERFSLILESASTNQTSMYLCASSPRGGGYEQYFGPGTRLTVT.

This clone has just one count. The rearrangement joins TRBV7-9 to TRBJ1-1, with no clear D. The CDR3 contains 15 residues. V lost 5 bases, J lost 0 bases, and 13 bases lay in between. Germline loops: CDR1 SEHNR, CDR2 FQNEAQ (reference sequence). CDR3: CASSELGPMNTEAFF. CDR3 DNA: TGTGCCAGCAGCGAACTTGGGCCGATGAACACTGAAGCTTTCTTT. Full variable domain (outside the CDR3, taken from reference TRBV7-9 and TRBJ1-1): DTGVSQNPRHKITKRGQNVTFRCDPISEHNRLYWYRQTLGQGPEFLTYFQNEAQLEKSRLLSDRFSAERPKGSFSTLEIQRTEQGDSAMYLCASSELGPMNTEAFFGQGTRLTVV.

The rearrangement uses TRBV7-9 and TRBJ1-1, with 9 bases that match TRBD1. The V and J ends lost 7 bases and 4 bases, in that order; junction bases with no gene match: 16. This CDR3 is 17 amino acids long. Germline V gene sequence: CDR1 SEHNR, CDR2 FQNEAQ (reference sequence). This chain's CDR3 is CASTTQWGQGNPTEAFF. The CDR3 DNA is TGTGCCAGCACCACACAGTGGGGACAGGGAAATCCCACTGAAGCTTTCTTT.

The chain links TRBV7-9 to TRBJ2-3; no clear D gene. Trimming removed 2 bases from V and 1 base from J, with 4 bases in between. Germline V CDR1 and CDR2: SEHNR, FQNEAQ (reference sequence). The CDR3 runs 13 residues. The CDR3 DNA reads as TGTGCCAGCAGCTTATTAGGCACAGATACGCAGTATTTT. It translates to CASSLLGTDTQYF.

The genes are TRBV5-1 and TRBJ2-5; 14 positions match TRBD2. This CDR3 comprises 17 residues. J lost 4 bases, V lost 4 bases, and 9 bases had no gene match. Germline-derived CDR1 and CDR2 are SGHRS and YFSETQ. The CDR3, as DNA: TGCGCCAGCAGCCAGGGACTAGCGGGAGCCCGAAGAGAGACCCAGTACTTC. Translating gives CASSQGLAGARRETQYF.

The V gene is TRBV19, the J gene TRBJ2-4; 8 nucleotides align to TRBD1. The CDR3 covers 17 residues. Trimming cost V 8 bases and J 3 bases; bases outside gene matches: 15. The germline CDR1 and CDR2 sequences are LNHDA and SQIVND (reference sequence). CDR3 DNA sequence: TGTGCCAGTGCCGCGCCGGACAGGGTTTGGGGCAAAAACATTCAGTACTTC. Translation gives CASAAPDRVWGKNIQYF.

The chain uses TRBV25-1 and TRBJ1-6, with D unclear. The germline gives CDR1 MGHDK, CDR2 SYGVNS. V lost 9 bases to trimming and J lost 8 bases, with 8 bases between them. CDR3 length equals 11 residues. The DNA for the CDR3 is TGTGCCAGTCCAACTTATTCACCCCTCCACTTT. Its protein product is CASPTYSPLHF.

The chain uses TRBV6-5 and TRBJ1-2; D is perhaps TRBD1 (6 bases). The CDR3 totals 14 residues. Germline CDR1 MNHEY, CDR2 SVGAGI. With 0 bases removed from V and 2 bases from J, the gap between germline ends came to 7 bases. This CDR3 is CASSYSTGNYGYTF. The CDR3 coding sequence is TGTGCCAGCAGTTACTCGACAGGCAACTATGGCTACACCTTC.

The chain links TRBV4-3 to TRBJ1-5; D is uncertain. Per the germline V gene, CDR1 is LGHNA and CDR2 is YSLEER. This CDR3 is built from 14 residues. The V and J ends lost 0 bases and 7 bases respectively, with 10 bases between them. The CDR3 DNA sequence: TGCGCCAGCAGCCAAGAGCGGGTAAGGCAGCCCCAGCATTTT. It yields the protein CASSQERVRQPQHF.

The chain is built from TRBV7-2 and TRBJ2-1; weak D call: TRBD2 (5 bases). Germline CDR1 and CDR2: SGHTA and FQGNSA. The CDR3 is 16 residues long. V was shortened by 1 base and J by 1 base, with 11 bases between the two germline ends. CDR3 loop: CASSLGLGVSYNEQFF. DNA of the CDR3: TGTGCCAGCAGCTTAGGTTTGGGAGTATCCTACAATGAGCAGTTCTTC. Supplemented by reference TRBV7-2 and TRBJ2-1, the full variable domain reads GAGVSQSPSNKVTEKGKDVELRCDPISGHTALYWYRQSLGQGLEFLIYFQGNSAPDKSGLPSDRFSAERTGGSVSTLTIQRTQQEDSAVYLCASSLGLGVSYNEQFFGPGTRLTVL.

V and J are TRBV25-1 and TRBJ2-1; TRBD2 matches at 10 bases. The CDR3 is 14 amino acids. The junction had 7 bases not matched to a gene; V was cut back by 9 bases and J by 5 bases. The germline V gene encodes CDR1 MGHDK and CDR2 SYGVNS. The DNA of the CDR3 is TGTGCCAGTTCCGGGACTAGCGTTCACAATGAGCAGTTCTTC. Protein product: CASSGTSVHNEQFF.

The genes are TRBV3-1 (or the pseudogene TRBV3-2) and TRBJ2-2, with TRBD1 as a possible D gene (6 bases). The CDR3 has 17 residues. The ends were cut back, 5 bases at V and 3 bases at J, with 19 bases in the middle. Germline V CDR1 and CDR2: LGHDT, YNNKEL (reference sequence). The CDR3 spells CASSNPRGPQDTGELFF. Written as DNA, the CDR3 is TGTGCCAGCAGCAACCCCAGGGGCCCCCAGGACACCGGGGAGCTGTTTTTT.

This chain uses TRBV6-5 with TRBJ1-5; no reliable D call. The V and J ends lost 5 bases and 5 bases respectively, with 13 bases between them. This CDR3 spans 14 amino acids. CDR1 and CDR2 (germline): MNHEY, SVGAGI. CDR3: CASSSSQDYQPQHF. The CDR3 DNA is TGTGCCAGCAGTAGTTCGCAGGATTATCAGCCCCAGCATTTT.

A single count supports this clone. The chain employs TRBV6-5 and TRBJ1-4; tentatively, D is TRBD1 (6 bases). The CDR3 has 14 residues. CDR1 MNHEY and CDR2 SVGAGI come from the germline V gene. The V and J ends lost 2 bases and 7 bases respectively, with 11 bases between them. The CDR3 loop is CASSYGGASEKLFF. The CDR3 DNA reads TGTGCCAGCAGTTACGGGGGCGCATCTGAAAAACTGTTTTTT.

V usage is TRBV25-1 and J usage is TRBJ1-6; possible D gene TRBD1, 5 bases. The germline V gene encodes CDR1 MGHDK and CDR2 SYGVNS. The CDR3 length is 15 residues. Trimming left V 1 base short and J 8 bases short, with 12 bases between. CDR3 sequence (DNA): TGTGCCAGCAGTGAATCCCAGGGAGGGGATTCACCCCTCCACTTT. It yields the protein CASSESQGGDSPLHF.

The genes are TRBV11-3 and TRBJ2-4; D not resolved. V shed 5 bases and J shed 3 bases, with 11 bases lying between them. CDR1 SGHNT and CDR2 YENEEA come from the germline V gene. CDR3 length: 14 residues. CDR3 protein: CASSPRDGKNIQYF. As DNA, the CDR3 is TGTGCCAGCAGCCCGAGAGATGGCAAAAACATTCAGTACTTC.